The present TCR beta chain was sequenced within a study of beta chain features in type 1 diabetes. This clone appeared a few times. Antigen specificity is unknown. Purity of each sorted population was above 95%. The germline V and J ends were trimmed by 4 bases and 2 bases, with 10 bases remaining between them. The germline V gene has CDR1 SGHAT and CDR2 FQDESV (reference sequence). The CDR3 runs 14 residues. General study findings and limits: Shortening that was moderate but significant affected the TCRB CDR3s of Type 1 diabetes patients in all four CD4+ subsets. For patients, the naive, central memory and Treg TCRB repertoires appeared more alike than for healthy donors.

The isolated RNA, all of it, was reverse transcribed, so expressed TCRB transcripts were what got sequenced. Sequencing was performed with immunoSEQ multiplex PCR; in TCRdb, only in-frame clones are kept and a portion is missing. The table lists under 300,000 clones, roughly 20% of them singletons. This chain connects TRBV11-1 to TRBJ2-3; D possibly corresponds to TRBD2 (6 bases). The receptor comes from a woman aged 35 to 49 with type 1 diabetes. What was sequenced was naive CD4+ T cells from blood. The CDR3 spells CASSWSGLTDTQYF. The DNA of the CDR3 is TGTGCCAGCAGCTGGAGCGGGCTCACAGATACGCAGTATTTT.